What follows are 9 T cell receptor beta chains derived from one specimen sequenced in a study of control samples from healthy donors and cancer patients. Here immunoSEQ multiplex PCR was the method, and the copy in TCRdb shows in-frame clones only, minus some. This sample contains approximately 190,000 clones. The sequencing input was blood. The receptors derive from a woman in her 30s in good health.

This chain uses TRBV4-1 with TRBJ1-4; no firm D call. Germline V gives CDR1 MGHRA, CDR2 YSYEKL. The CDR3 has 16 amino acids. V was trimmed by 0 bases and J by 5 bases, leaving 13 bases between them. In nucleotides, the CDR3 is TGCGCCAGCAGCCAAGAAGGGCATGGGAGGAATGAAAAACTGTTTTTT. It specifies CASSQEGHGRNEKLFF.

The V gene is TRBV15, the J gene TRBJ2-5; 13 bases are a match to TRBD2. V dropped 0 bases and J dropped 4; count of bases not matched to a gene: 11. The CDR3 sequence is 19 residues long. Germline assignment: CDR1 LNHNV and CDR2 YYDKDF (reference sequence). This chain's CDR3 is CATSREKTSGGWVRETQYF. The CDR3, as DNA: TGTGCCACCAGCAGAGAAAAGACTAGCGGGGGGTGGGTGCGAGAGACCCAGTACTTC.

CDR3 sequence: CASSHGGTQYF. DNA for the CDR3: TGTGCCAGCAGCCATGGTGGTACGCAGTATTTT. The gene calls are TRBV14 and TRBJ2-3; D unresolved. The germline CDR1 and CDR2 sequences are SGHDN and FVKESK. The V and J ends lost 3 bases and 8 bases respectively, with 6 bases between them. This CDR3 contains 11 residues.

V is TRBV2 and J is TRBJ2-3; possibly TRBD2 for D (5 bases). From germline, CDR1 is SNHLY and CDR2 FYNNEI. The V gene lost 6 bases and the J gene lost 9 bases, with 19 bases spanning the gap. The CDR3 sequence is 14 residues long. The CDR3, as DNA: TGTGCCAGCAGAGGGCTAGCTACCTCCGGGACGCAGTATTTT. Amino acids: CASRGLATSGTQYF.

The chain has TRBV3-1 (or the pseudogene TRBV3-2) and TRBJ1-1; D remains ambiguous. The ends were cut back, 10 bases at V and 5 bases at J, with 11 bases in the middle. The CDR3 runs to 11 residues. Germline V CDR1 and CDR2: LGHDT, YNNKEL (reference sequence). For the CDR3, the DNA is TGTGCCACCTCAAGGTCGACTGAAGCTTTCTTT. Translation: CATSRSTEAFF.

The chain joins TRBV2 to TRBJ1-3; D is perhaps TRBD1 (5 bases). V lost 8 bases to trimming and J lost 4 bases, with 15 bases between them. The CDR3 length is 14 residues. Germline lookup yields CDR1 SNHLY and CDR2 FYNNEI. The CDR3 DNA reads TGTGCCAGCTTATCCGTCAGGGCCGGAAACACCATATATTTT. Its protein product is CASLSVRAGNTIYF.

The V call is TRBV21-1, the J call TRBJ2-6; no check of the table's D call, TRBD2, against the DNA was made. TRBV21-1 is recorded as a pseudogene. This CDR3 contains 21 residues. The CDR3 sequence is CASSKWSRRENHISGANVLTF. The CDR3 DNA reads TGTGCCAGCAGCAAATGGTCCCGGAGAGAAAACCATATCTCTGGGGCCAACGTCCTGACTTTC.

The chain recombines TRBV4-1 with TRBJ2-4; 10 nucleotides match TRBD1. CDR3 length: 17 amino acids. The germline V gene encodes CDR1 MGHRA and CDR2 YSYEKL. V shed 0 bases and J 9 bases; nucleotides not matched to a gene: 11. The CDR3 here is CASSQEIGWTGGSIQYF. CDR3 DNA: TGCGCCAGCAGCCAAGAAATAGGCTGGACAGGGGGAAGCATTCAGTACTTC.

This chain uses TRBV11-1 with TRBJ2-5; D may be TRBD2 (6 bases). Germline loops: CDR1 SGHAT, CDR2 FQDESV (reference sequence). This CDR3 spans 15 amino acids. The ends were cut back, 4 bases at V and 7 bases at J, with 19 bases in the middle. The CDR3 loop is CASSYRDSQGGTQYF. The CDR3 DNA follows: TGTGCCAGCAGCTACCGGGACTCCCAAGGTGGGACCCAGTACTTC.